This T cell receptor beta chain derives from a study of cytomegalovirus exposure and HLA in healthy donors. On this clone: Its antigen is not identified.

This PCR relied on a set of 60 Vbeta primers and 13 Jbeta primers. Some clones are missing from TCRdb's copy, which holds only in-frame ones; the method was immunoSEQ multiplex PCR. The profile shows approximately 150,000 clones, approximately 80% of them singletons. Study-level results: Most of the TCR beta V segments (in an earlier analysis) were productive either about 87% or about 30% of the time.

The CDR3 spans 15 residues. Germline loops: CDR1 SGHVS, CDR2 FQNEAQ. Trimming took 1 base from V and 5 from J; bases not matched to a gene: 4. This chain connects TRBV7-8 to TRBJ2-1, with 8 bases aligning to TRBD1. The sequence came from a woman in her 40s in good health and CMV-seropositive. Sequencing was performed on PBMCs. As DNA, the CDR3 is TGTGCCAGCAGCTTAGGGGCAGGGGGCGACAATGAGCAGTTCTTC. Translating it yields CASSLGAGGDNEQFF.